This T cell receptor beta chain was identified in a study of cytomegalovirus exposure and HLA in healthy donors. This PCR relied on a set of 60 Vbeta primers and 13 Jbeta primers. Measured with immunoSEQ multiplex PCR; TCRdb has only the in-frame clones, and not every one. This sample carries 120,000 or so clones, 70% to 90% of them seen once, and the ten largest clones take around 2%. The germline V and J ends were trimmed by 10 bases and 1 base, with 6 bases remaining between them. Germline V gene sequence: CDR1 ENHRY, CDR2 SYGVKD. The CDR3 is made up of 11 amino acids. The sample taken for sequencing was PBMCs. The sequence was obtained from a man in his forties or fifties in good health and CMV-seronegative. This chain connects TRBV10-3 to TRBJ2-3; weak D call: TRBD2 (5 bases). The CDR3 coding sequence is TGTGCCACCGGGGGCACAGATACGCAGTATTTT. Protein: CATGGTDTQYF.